This record covers a single TCR beta chain. This specimen comes from a study of blood T cell repertoires in COVID-19. Background on the study: Specimens from acute and convalescent COVID-19 originated in the United States, Italy and Spain. T cells, B-cell-depleted T cells, or PBMCs provided the cDNA or gDNA that served as material.

V lost 6 bases to trimming and J lost 1 base; unmatched junction nucleotides: 10. CDR1 SGHTS and CDR2 YDEGEE come from the germline V gene. The CDR3 loop spans 17 amino acids. This table comes from immunoSEQ multiplex PCR, and its TCRdb copy is limited to in-frame clones, with some not included. The sample yields about 5,600 clones, around 84% seen once. The source of this sequence is a human donor in a cohort sampled during active COVID-19. The source material was peripheral blood. This chain joins TRBV5-8 and TRBJ2-1; the match to TRBD2 covers 10 bases. CDR3 in amino acids: CASILVSGRKSYNEQFF. CDR3 DNA: TGTGCCAGCATCCTTGTTAGCGGGAGGAAGTCCTACAATGAGCAGTTCTTC.